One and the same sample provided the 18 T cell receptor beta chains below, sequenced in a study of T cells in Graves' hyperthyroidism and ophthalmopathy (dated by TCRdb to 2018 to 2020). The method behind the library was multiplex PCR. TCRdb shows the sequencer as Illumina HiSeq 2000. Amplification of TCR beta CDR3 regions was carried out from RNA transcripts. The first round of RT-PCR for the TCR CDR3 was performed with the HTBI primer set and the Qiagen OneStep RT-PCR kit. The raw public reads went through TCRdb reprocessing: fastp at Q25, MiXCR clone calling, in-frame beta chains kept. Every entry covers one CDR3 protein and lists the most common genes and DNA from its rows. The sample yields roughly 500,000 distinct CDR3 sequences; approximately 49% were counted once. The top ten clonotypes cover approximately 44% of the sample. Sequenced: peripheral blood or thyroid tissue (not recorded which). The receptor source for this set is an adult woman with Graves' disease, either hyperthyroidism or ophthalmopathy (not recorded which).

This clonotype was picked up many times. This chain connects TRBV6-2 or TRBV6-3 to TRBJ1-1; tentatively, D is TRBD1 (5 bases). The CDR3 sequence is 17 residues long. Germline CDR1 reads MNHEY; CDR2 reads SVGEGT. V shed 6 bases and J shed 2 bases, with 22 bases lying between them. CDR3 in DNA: TGTGCCAGCAGGAGGGGCCTCGCAGGACGGGAAAACACTGAAGCTTTCTTT. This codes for CASRRGLAGRENTEAFF.

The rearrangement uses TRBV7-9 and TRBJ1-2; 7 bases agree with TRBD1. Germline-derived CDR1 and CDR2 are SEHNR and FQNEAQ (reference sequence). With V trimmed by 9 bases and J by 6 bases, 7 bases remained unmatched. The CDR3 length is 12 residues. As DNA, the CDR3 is TGTGCCAGTAGAGACAGGGAAGATGGCTACACCTTC. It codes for CASRDREDGYTF.

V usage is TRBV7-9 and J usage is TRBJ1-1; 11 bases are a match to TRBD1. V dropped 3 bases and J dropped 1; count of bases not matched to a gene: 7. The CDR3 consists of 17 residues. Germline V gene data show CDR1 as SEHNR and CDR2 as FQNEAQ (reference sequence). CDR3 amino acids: CASSFNLGQGANTEAFF. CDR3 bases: TGTGCCAGCAGCTTCAACCTCGGACAGGGGGCGAACACTGAAGCTTTCTTT.

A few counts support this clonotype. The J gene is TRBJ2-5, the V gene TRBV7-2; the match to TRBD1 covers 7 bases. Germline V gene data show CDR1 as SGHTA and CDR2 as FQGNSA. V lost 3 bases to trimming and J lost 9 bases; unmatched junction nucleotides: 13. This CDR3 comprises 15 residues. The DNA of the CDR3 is TGTGCCAGCAGCTTGACAGGGTCAAGCAATCAGCCCCAGTACTTC. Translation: CASSLTGSSNQPQYF.

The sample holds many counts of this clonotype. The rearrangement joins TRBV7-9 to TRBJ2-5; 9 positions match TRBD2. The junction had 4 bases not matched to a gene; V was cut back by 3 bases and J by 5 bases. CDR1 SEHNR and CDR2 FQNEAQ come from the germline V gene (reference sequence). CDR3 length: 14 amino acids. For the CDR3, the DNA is TGTGCCAGCAGCTTCGGCGGGAGGGCCGAGACCCAGTACTTC. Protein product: CASSFGGRAETQYF.

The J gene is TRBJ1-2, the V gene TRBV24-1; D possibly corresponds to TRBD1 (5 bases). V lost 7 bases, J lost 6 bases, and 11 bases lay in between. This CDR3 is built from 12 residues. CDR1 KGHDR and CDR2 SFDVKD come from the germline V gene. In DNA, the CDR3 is TGTGCCACCAGCCTGCGAGGGGATGGCTACACCTTC. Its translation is CATSLRGDGYTF.

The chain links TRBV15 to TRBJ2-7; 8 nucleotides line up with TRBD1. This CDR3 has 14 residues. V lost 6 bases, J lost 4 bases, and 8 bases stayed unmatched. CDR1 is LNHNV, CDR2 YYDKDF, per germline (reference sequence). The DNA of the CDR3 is TGTGCCACCAGATTACCGGGACAGGATTACGAGCAGTACTTC. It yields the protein CATRLPGQDYEQYF.

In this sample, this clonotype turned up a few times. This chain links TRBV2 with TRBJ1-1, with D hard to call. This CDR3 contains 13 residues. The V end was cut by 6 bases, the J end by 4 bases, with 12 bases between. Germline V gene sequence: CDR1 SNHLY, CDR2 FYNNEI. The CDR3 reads CASSKDLATEAFF. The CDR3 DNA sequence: TGTGCCAGCAGCAAAGACCTGGCCACTGAAGCTTTCTTT.

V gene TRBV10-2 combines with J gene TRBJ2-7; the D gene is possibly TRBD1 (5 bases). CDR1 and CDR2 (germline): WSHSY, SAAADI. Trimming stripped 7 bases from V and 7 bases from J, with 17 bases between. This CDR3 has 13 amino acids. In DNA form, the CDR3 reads TGCGCCAGCACGGCCCAGGGCCCAGGAGAGCAGTACTTC. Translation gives CASTAQGPGEQYF.

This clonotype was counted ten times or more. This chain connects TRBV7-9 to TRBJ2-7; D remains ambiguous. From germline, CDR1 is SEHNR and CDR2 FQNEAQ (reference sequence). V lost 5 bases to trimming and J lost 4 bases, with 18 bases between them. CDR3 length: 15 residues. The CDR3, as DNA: TGTGCCAGCAGCACCGACCACCCCCCAGGATACGAGCAGTACTTC. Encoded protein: CASSTDHPPGYEQYF. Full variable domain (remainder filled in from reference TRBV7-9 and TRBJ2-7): DTGVSQNPRHKITKRGQNVTFRCDPISEHNRLYWYRQTLGQGPEFLTYFQNEAQLEKSRLLSDRFSAERPKGSFSTLEIQRTEQGDSAMYLCASSTDHPPGYEQYFGPGTRLTVT.

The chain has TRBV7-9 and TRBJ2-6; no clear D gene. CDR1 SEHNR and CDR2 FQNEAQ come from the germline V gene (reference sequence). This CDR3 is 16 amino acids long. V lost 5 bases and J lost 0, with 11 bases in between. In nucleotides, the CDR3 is TGTGCCAGCAGCCCAGACCTTCACTCTGGGGCCAACGTCCTGACTTTC. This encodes CASSPDLHSGANVLTF.

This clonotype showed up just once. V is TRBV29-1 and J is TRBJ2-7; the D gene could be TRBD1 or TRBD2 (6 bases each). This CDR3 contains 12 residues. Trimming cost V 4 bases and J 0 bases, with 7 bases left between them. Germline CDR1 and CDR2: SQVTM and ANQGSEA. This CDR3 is CSVAGASYEQYF. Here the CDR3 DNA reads TGCAGCGTTGCGGGGGCCTCCTACGAGCAGTACTTC.

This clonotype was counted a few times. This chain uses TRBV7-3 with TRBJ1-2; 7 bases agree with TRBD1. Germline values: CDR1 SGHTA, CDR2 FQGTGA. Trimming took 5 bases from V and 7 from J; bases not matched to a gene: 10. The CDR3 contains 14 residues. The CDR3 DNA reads TGTGCCAGCAGCCAAGTTAAGGGGGCGGTTGGCTACACCTTC. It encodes CASSQVKGAVGYTF.

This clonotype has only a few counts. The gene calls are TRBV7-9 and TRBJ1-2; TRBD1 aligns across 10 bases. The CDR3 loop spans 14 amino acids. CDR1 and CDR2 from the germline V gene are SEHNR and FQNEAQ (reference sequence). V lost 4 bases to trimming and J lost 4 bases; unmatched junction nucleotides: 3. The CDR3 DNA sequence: TGTGCCAGCAGCTCGGGACAGGGGTTCTATGGCTACACCTTC. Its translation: CASSSGQGFYGYTF.

CDR3 amino acids: CASSLQSGPSETYEQYF. CDR3 DNA: TGTGCCAGCAGCTTACAAAGCGGCCCCAGTGAGACCTACGAGCAGTACTTC. This chain uses TRBV7-2 with TRBJ2-7; D perhaps matches TRBD2 (5 bases). Germline CDR1 reads SGHTA; CDR2 reads FQGNSA. The CDR3 has 17 residues. V lost 2 bases and J lost 2, with 19 bases in between. Full variable domain (remainder filled in from reference TRBV7-2 and TRBJ2-7): GAGVSQSPSNKVTEKGKDVELRCDPISGHTALYWYRQSLGQGLEFLIYFQGNSAPDKSGLPSDRFSAERTGGSVSTLTIQRTQQEDSAVYLCASSLQSGPSETYEQYFGPGTRLTVT.

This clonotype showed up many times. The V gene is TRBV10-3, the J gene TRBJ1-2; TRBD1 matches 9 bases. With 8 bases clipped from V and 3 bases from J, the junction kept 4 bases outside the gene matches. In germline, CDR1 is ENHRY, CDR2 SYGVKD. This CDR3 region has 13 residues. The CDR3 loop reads CAIQTGGDYGYTF. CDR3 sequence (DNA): TGTGCCATCCAGACAGGGGGAGACTATGGCTACACCTTC.

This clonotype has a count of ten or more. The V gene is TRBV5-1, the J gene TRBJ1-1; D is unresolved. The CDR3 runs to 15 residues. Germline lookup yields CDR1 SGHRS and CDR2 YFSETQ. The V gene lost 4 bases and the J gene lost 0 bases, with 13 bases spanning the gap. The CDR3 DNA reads TGCGCCAGCAGCCTGGCGGGAGGGTTGAACACTGAAGCTTTCTTT. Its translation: CASSLAGGLNTEAFF.

CDR3 region: CASSLTTGRLNTGELFF. The CDR3 region has the DNA TGTGCCAGCAGCTTAACCACAGGGCGGCTGAACACCGGGGAGCTGTTTTTT. The chain couples TRBV7-9 to TRBJ2-2; tentatively, D is TRBD1 (6 bases). V dropped 2 bases and J dropped 1 base, with 14 bases sitting between them. Germline loops: CDR1 SEHNR, CDR2 FQNEAQ (reference sequence). This CDR3 spans 17 amino acids.